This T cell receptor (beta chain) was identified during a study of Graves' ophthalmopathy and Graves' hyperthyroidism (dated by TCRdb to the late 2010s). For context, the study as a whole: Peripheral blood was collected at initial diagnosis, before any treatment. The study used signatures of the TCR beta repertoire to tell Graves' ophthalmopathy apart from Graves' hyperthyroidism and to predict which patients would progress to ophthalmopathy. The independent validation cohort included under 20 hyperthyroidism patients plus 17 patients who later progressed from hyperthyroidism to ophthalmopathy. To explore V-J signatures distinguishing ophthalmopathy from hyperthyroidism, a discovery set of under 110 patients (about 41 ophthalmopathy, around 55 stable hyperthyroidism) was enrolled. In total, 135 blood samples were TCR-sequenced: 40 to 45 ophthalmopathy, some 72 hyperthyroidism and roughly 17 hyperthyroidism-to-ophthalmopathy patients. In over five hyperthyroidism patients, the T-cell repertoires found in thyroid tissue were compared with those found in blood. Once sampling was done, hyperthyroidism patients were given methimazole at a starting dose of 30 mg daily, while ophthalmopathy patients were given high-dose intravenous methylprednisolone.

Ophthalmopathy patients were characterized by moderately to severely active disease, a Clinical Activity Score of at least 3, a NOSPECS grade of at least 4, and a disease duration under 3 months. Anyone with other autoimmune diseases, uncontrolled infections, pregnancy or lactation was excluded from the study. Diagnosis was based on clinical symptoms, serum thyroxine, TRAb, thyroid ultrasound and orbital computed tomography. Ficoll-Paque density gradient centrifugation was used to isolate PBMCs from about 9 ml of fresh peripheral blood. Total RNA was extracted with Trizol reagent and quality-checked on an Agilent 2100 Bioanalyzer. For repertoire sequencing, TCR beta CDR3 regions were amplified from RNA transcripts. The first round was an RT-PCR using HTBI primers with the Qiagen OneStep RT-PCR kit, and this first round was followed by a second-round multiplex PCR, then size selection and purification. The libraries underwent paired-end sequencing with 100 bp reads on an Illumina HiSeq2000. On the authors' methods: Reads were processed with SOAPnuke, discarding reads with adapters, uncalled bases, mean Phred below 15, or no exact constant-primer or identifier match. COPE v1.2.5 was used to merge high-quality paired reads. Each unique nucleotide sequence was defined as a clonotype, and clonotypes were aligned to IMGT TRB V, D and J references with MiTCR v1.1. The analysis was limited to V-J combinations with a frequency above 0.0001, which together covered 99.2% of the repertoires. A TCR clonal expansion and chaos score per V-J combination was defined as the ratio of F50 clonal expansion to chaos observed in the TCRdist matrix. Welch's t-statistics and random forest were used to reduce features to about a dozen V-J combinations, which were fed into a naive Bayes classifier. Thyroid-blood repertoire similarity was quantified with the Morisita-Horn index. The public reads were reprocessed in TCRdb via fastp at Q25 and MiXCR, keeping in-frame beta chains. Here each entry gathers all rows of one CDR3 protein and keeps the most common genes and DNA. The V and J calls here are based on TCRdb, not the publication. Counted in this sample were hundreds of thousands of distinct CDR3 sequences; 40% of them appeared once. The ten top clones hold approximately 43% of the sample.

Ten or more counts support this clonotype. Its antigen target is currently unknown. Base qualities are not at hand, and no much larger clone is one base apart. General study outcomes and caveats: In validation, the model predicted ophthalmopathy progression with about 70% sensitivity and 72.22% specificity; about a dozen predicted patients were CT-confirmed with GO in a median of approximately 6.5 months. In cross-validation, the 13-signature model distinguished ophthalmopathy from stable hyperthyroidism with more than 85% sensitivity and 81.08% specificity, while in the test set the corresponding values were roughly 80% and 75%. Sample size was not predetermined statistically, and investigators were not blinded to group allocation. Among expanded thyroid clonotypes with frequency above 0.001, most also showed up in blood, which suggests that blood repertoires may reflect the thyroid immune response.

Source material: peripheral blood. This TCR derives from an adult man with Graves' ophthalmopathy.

Here the CDR3 is given as CASSSYRGSNYGYTF. The sequence in DNA is TGTGCCAGCAGCTCCTACAGGGGGAGTAACTATGGCTACACCTTC. This chain joins TRBV7-2 to TRBJ1-2; the junction holds 8 bases that match TRBD1. V is trimmed back by 4 bases and J by 1 base, and the junction contains 5 bases that no gene match accounts for. The CDR3 goes from the cysteine to the phenylalanine over 15 residues. The read is trimmed to its CDR3 DNA, 45 bases read in frame from base 1. The germline V gene yields SGHTA for CDR1 and FQGNSA for CDR2.